A selection of T cell receptor beta chains follows, all from one sample in a study of T cell responses to AZD1222 COVID-19 vaccine. The table came from immunoSEQ multiplex PCR; TCRdb's copy has only in-frame clones and leaves some out. Here the sample spans 95,000 to 110,000 clones, 70% to 90% being singletons. The input for sequencing was peripheral blood, taken 28 days after the second AZD1222 dose. The receptors here all came from an adult who received the AZD1222 COVID-19 vaccine. CDR3s include the opening cysteine and the closing phenylalanine or tryptophan. A D gene is named only where the DNA matches it firmly. A clone size is listed for some rows: how often the clone was seen (once, few, many), or a class if it is expanded.

size,V,J,D,CDR3,DNA
NA,TRBV28,TRBJ2-1,NA,CASRLMGGNEQFF,TGTGCCAGCAGGCTCATGGGAGGCAATGAGCAGTTCTTC
NA,TRBV5-4,TRBJ2-3,NA,CASSPGVGHRNTQYF,TGTGCCAGCAGCCCGGGGGTTGGACACAGGAATACGCAGTATTTT
NA,TRBV2,TRBJ1-2,TRBD1,CASSEGDRSNYTF,TGTGCCAGCAGTGAGGGGGACAGGTCTAACTACACCTTC
once,TRBV7-6,TRBJ1-1,NA,CASSPKSGAGNTEAFF,TGTGCCAGCAGCCCGAAATCAGGGGCCGGGAACACTGAAGCTTTCTTT
NA,TRBV12-3/TRBV12-4,TRBJ1-2,NA,CASSSSGDYGYTF,TGTGCCAGCAGTTCCTCGGGCGACTATGGCTACACCTTC
NA,TRBV10-2,TRBJ2-5,TRBD1,CASRPPLGQGTQYF,TGCGCCAGCAGGCCCCCTCTGGGACAGGGGACCCAGTACTTC
NA,TRBV3-1/TRBV3-2,TRBJ2-3,NA,CASSQEVTVLSTDTQYF,TGTGCCAGCAGCCAAGAGGTGACAGTTCTGTCCACAGATACGCAGTATTTT
NA,TRBV2,TRBJ2-2,NA,CASKSPGELFF,TGTGCCAGCAAAAGCCCCGGGGAGCTGTTTTTT
NA,TRBV27,TRBJ1-2,TRBD1,CASSSHGQGNYGYTF,TGTGCCAGCAGTTCACACGGACAGGGTAACTATGGCTACACCTTC
NA,TRBV18,TRBJ2-3,NA,CASSPPGRRGTDTQYF,TGTGCCAGCTCACCACCTGGGAGGAGGGGGACAGATACGCAGTATTTT
NA,TRBV2,TRBJ1-5,TRBD1,CASSGQGGNSNQPQHF,TGTGCCAGCAGTGGACAGGGCGGGAATAGCAATCAGCCCCAGCATTTT
NA,TRBV11-2,TRBJ1-2,TRBD1,CASSLTTSTGYGYTF,TGTGCCAGCAGCTTGACCACATCGACAGGGTATGGCTACACCTTC
NA,TRBV9,TRBJ1-5,NA,CASSVSGRDNQPQHF,TGTGCCAGCAGCGTATCGGGACGGGACAATCAGCCCCAGCATTTT
NA,TRBV5-1,TRBJ2-3,NA,CASAPGAGTDTQYF,TGCGCCAGCGCCCCGGGGGCCGGCACAGATACGCAGTATTTT
NA,TRBV6-4,TRBJ2-5,TRBD1,CASIIRATGQQETQYF,TGTGCCAGCATAATCAGGGCGACAGGGCAACAAGAGACCCAGTACTTC
NA,TRBV6-6,TRBJ1-1,NA,CASSQTPRATEAFF,TGTGCCAGCAGTCAAACCCCCAGGGCCACTGAAGCTTTCTTT
once,TRBV5-1,TRBJ1-1,TRBD1,CASSTRQGRTEAFF,TGCGCCAGCAGCACCAGACAGGGTCGCACTGAAGCTTTCTTT
NA,TRBV11-2,TRBJ2-7,TRBD2,CASSPPYSGGPTGEQYF,TGTGCCAGCAGCCCCCCTTACAGCGGGGGACCCACGGGGGAGCAGTACTTC
NA,TRBV15,TRBJ1-1,TRBD1,CATRVGQPELDRGRNTEAFF,TGTGCCACCAGAGTGGGCCAGCCCGAACTAGACAGGGGTCGGAACACTGAAGCTTTCTTT
once,TRBV7-2,TRBJ1-5,NA,CASSFGRGNQPQHF,TGTGCCAGCAGCTTTGGGCGGGGAAATCAGCCCCAGCATTTT
NA,TRBV27,TRBJ2-7,TRBD2,CASSQTSGATPYEQYF,TGTGCCAGCAGCCAAACTAGCGGGGCCACGCCCTACGAGCAGTACTTC
NA,TRBV2,TRBJ1-5,NA,CASRPGTPINQPQHF,TGTGCCAGCAGGCCAGGGACACCAATTAATCAGCCCCAGCATTTT
NA,TRBV7-9,TRBJ1-1,TRBD1,CASSQTGTGDTEAFF,TGTGCCAGCAGCCAAACCGGGACAGGGGACACTGAAGCTTTCTTT
once,TRBV11-2,TRBJ1-1,NA,CASRRGDTEAFF,TGTGCCAGCAGGCGGGGTGACACTGAAGCTTTCTTT
NA,TRBV28,TRBJ1-1,NA,CASSGWGVHTEAFF,TGTGCCAGCAGTGGGTGGGGGGTTCACACTGAAGCTTTCTTT
NA,TRBV6-6,TRBJ1-5,NA,CASSYPPQHF,TGTGCCAGCAGTTACCCCCCCCAGCATTTT
NA,TRBV29-1,TRBJ2-2,TRBD1,CSVLQGDTGELFF,TGCAGCGTCCTACAGGGGGACACCGGGGAGCTGTTTTTT
NA,TRBV5-5,TRBJ2-5,TRBD1,CASSLEGQGGETQYF,TGTGCCAGCAGCTTGGAAGGACAGGGTGGCGAGACCCAGTACTTC
NA,TRBV6-5,TRBJ2-7,NA,CASSYGFEQYF,TGTGCCAGCAGTTACGGTTTCGAGCAGTACTTC